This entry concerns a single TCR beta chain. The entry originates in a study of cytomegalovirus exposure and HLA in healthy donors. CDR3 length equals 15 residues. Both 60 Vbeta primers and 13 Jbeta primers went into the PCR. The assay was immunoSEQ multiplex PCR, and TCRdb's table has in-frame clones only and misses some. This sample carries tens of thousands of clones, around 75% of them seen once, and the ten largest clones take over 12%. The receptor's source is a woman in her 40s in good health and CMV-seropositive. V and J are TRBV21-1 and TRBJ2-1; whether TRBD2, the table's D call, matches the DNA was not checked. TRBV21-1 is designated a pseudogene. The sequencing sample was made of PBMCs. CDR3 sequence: CASSNKREGNNEQFF. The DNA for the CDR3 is TGTGCCAGCAGCAATAAGCGGGAGGGTAACAATGAGCAGTTCTTC.